The entry below describes one T cell receptor (beta chain). What it recognizes is unknown. The final CDR3 position lacks the conserved phenylalanine or tryptophan, pointing to a likely read error. The data derive from a study of T cell repertoires in cytomegalovirus infection. Across the whole study: Through public TCR beta signatures, both CMV infection and matching HLA type were indicated.

TCRdb ran MiXCR on the reads and lists one entry per CDR3 protein. The data contain hundreds of thousands of distinct CDR3 sequences, 35% to 45% of them singletons. Germline lookup yields CDR1 WNHNN and CDR2 SYGVQD (reference sequence). CDR3 size: 15 residues. Study-wide findings and caveats: Clonotype analysis showed dominance of the ex vivo response by HLA-C-restricted CMV-specific TCR beta clonotypes. Cumulative public TCR beta family frequency identified carriers of CMV plus the relevant HLA.

The sequenced material came from PBMCs. The rearrangement joins TRBV10-1 to TRBJ2-7, with 7 bases fitting TRBD1. The receptor was isolated from a human donor in good health (CMV status not recorded). Some clones in this sample may be carry-over from other donors' samples. The CDR3 spells CASSSTGVPSYEQYS. CDR3 in DNA: TGTGCCAGCAGTTCAACAGGGGTCCCCTCCTACGAGCAGTACTCC.